These 10 T cell receptor beta chains originate from one sample sequenced in a study of blood T cell repertoires in COVID-19. This table comes from immunoSEQ multiplex PCR, and its TCRdb copy is limited to in-frame clones, with some not included. The sample includes approximately 110,000 clones, roughly 85% of them seen just once. The sample was peripheral blood. The origin of the receptors is a woman at least 80 years old with acute or convalescent COVID-19.

The chain recombines TRBV18 with TRBJ2-2; D possibly corresponds to TRBD1 (6 bases). CDR3 length: 14 residues. V dropped 5 bases and J dropped 0 bases, with 7 bases sitting between them. CDR1 is KGHSH and CDR2 is LQKENI in the germline V gene. CDR3 loop: CASSGTTNTGELFF. DNA for the CDR3: TGTGCCAGCTCAGGGACAACGAACACCGGGGAGCTGTTTTTT. The full variable domain, completed using reference TRBV18 and TRBJ2-2, is NAGVMQNPRHLVRRRGQEARLRCSPMKGHSHVYWYRQLPEEGLKFMVYLQKENIIDESGMPKERFSAEFPKEGPSILRIQQVVRGDSAAYFCASSGTTNTGELFFGEGSRLTVL.

The rearrangement uses TRBV11-2 and TRBJ1-4; D not certain. Germline values: CDR1 SGHAT, CDR2 FQNNGV. This CDR3 contains 13 residues. The germline V and J ends were trimmed by 1 base and 7 bases, with 7 bases remaining between them. CDR3 sequence (DNA): TGTGCCAGCAGCTTAGGGGCTGTTGAAAAACTGTTTTTT. As protein: CASSLGAVEKLFF.

This clone was recorded a few times. The chain employs TRBV5-1 and TRBJ2-7, with a weak D call TRBD1 (6 bases). With 0 bases removed from V and 5 bases from J, the gap between germline ends came to 12 bases. The CDR3 has 14 residues. Per germline, CDR1 SGHRS and CDR2 YFSETQ. Here the CDR3 reads CASSLEGVPNEQYF. The CDR3 DNA reads as TGCGCCAGCAGCTTGGAGGGGGTTCCCAACGAGCAGTACTTC.

The chain uses TRBV5-1 and TRBJ1-4, with D possibly matching TRBD1 (5 bases). Germline assignment: CDR1 SGHRS and CDR2 YFSETQ. The CDR3 covers 17 residues. The V end lost 0 bases, the J end lost 0 bases, and 12 bases lay between the germline ends. CDR3 coding DNA: TGCGCCAGCAGCTTGGGCGGTTTGACAGCAACTAATGAAAAACTGTTTTTT. Translated: CASSLGGLTATNEKLFF.

The chain joins TRBV12-3 or TRBV12-4 to TRBJ1-2; maybe TRBD1 (6 bases). The CDR3 spans 13 residues. The ends were cut back, 7 bases at V and 4 bases at J, with 13 bases in the middle. CDR3 in DNA: TGTGCCAGCAACCTACAGGGAACCTATGGCTACACCTTC. Amino acids: CASNLQGTYGYTF.

The chain is built from TRBV5-1 and TRBJ2-7; tentatively, D is TRBD1 (6 bases). The CDR3 is 14 amino acids. V was trimmed by 3 bases and J by 4 bases, leaving 14 bases between them. Germline assignment: CDR1 SGHRS and CDR2 YFSETQ. The CDR3 reads CASSSQGLRYEQYF. CDR3 nucleotide sequence: TGCGCCAGCAGCTCACAGGGATTAAGGTACGAGCAGTACTTC.

The chain employs TRBV2 and TRBJ2-5; D might be TRBD1 (6 bases). V gave up 6 bases and J gave up 5 bases, with 16 bases separating them. The CDR3 has 14 amino acids. Per germline, CDR1 SNHLY and CDR2 FYNNEI. The CDR3 here is CASRFGPQGETQYF. The CDR3 DNA follows: TGTGCCAGCAGATTTGGACCTCAGGGGGAGACCCAGTACTTC.

The CDR3 DNA reads TGCGCCAGCTCCGACGGGACAAACACCGGGGAGCTGTTTTTT. Translation gives CASSDGTNTGELFF. The rearrangement uses TRBV5-1 and TRBJ2-2; possibly TRBD1 for D (6 bases). The ends were cut back, 7 bases at V and 2 bases at J, with 12 bases in the middle. Germline V gene data show CDR1 as SGHRS and CDR2 as YFSETQ. The CDR3 has 14 residues.

CDR3 nucleotides: TGTGCCAGCACGATTAGACTGGGCAATCAGCCCCAGCATTTT. As protein: CASTIRLGNQPQHF. The rearrangement links TRBV28 to TRBJ1-5; D is ambiguous. The germline V gene has CDR1 MDHEN and CDR2 SYDVKM. V was pared by 7 bases and J by 2 bases, with 12 bases between. The CDR3 is 14 residues long.

The table lists this clone with many counts. The chain has TRBV27 and TRBJ2-3; 15 bases match TRBD2. The CDR3 has 18 amino acids. The V gene end was trimmed by 5 bases and the J gene end by 1 base; junction bases not matched to a gene: 7. The germline CDR1 and CDR2 sequences are MNHEY and SMNVEV (reference sequence). The CDR3 loop reads CASSDGTSGRSGTDTQYF. CDR3 sequence (DNA): TGTGCCAGCAGTGACGGGACTAGCGGGAGGAGTGGCACAGATACGCAGTATTTT.